The sequence of this T cell receptor beta chain was determined in a study of T-cell memory formation after mild COVID-19. Overall study: Largely donor-specific sequence clusters came from a couple of donors. Regarding the study as a whole: There was no confirmation that second-wave clones peaking on day 37 were SARS-CoV-2 specific. Detection of some responders pre-infection suggested pre-existing cross-reactive memory T cells participated. Balance between CD4 and CD8 was seen in clones contracting day 15 to 85, and a CD4+ lean was seen in later expanders.

TCRdb reprocessed the 5' RACE reads with MiXCR, giving one entry per CDR3 protein. This table holds 400,000 to 500,000 distinct CDR3 sequences, about 19% found once. This clonotype was seen a few times. What it binds is not known. V dropped 3 bases and J dropped 6 bases, with 18 bases sitting between them. The CDR3 loop spans 15 amino acids. Germline loops: CDR1 MGHRA, CDR2 YSYEKL. This clonotype originated in an adult woman who had mild COVID-19 (a few samples of this study predate the infection). Cell type and time point are not known. The J gene is TRBJ2-7, the V gene TRBV4-1; possibly TRBD1 for D (5 bases). Specimen: PBMCs or a T cell subset sorted from them (not recorded which). This chain's CDR3 is CASSHSVGAPTEQYF. Written as DNA, the CDR3 is TGCGCCAGCAGCCACTCCGTAGGGGCCCCCACCGAGCAGTACTTC.